This T cell receptor beta chain was documented in a study of shared clonotypes between healthy human individuals. Worth noting for this clone: As yet, its antigen is unknown.

Profiled with immunoSEQ multiplex PCR; TCRdb holds only in-frame clones, not every one. The sample comprises approximately 500,000 clones, about 96% of which are singletons, and approximately 0.062% rests with the top ten. V lost 2 bases and J 0 bases, leaving 8 bases between the germline ends. Germline lookup yields CDR1 KGHSH and CDR2 LQKENI. This CDR3 comprises 15 residues. Memory CD4+ cells were the fraction left after CD45RA+ naive selection. Study conclusions and caveats: Naive subsets usually exceeded memory subsets in estimated richness.

The source material was naive CD4+ T cells sorted from blood. As to subset: CD45RA+ positively selected. The chain employs TRBV18 and TRBJ2-1; D is unclear. The sequence derives from a woman in her twenties or thirties in good health. The CDR3 reads CASSPDGLSYNEQFF. Here the CDR3 DNA reads TGTGCCAGCTCACCAGATGGGCTCTCCTACAATGAGCAGTTCTTC.